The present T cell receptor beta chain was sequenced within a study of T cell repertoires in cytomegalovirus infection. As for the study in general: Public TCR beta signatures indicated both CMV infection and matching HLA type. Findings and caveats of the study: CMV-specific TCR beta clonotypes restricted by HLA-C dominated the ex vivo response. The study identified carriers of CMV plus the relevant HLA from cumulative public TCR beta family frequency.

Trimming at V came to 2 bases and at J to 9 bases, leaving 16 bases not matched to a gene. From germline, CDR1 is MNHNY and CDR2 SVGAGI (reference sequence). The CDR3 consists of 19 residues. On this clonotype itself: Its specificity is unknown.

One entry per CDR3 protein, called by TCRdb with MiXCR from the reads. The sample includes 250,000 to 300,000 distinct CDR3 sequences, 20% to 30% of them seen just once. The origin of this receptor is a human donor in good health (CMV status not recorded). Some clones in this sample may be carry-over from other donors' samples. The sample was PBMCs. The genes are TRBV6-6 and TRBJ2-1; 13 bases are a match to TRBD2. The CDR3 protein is CASSYGTGTSGIRAREQFF. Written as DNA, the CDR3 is TGTGCCAGCAGTTACGGTACCGGGACTAGCGGGATTCGTGCACGTGAGCAGTTCTTC.